In its sample, the clone carrying this T cell receptor (beta chain) was seen once. Its specificity is unknown. The data were taken from a study of OX40 agonist ivuxolimab in advanced cancers. This CDR3 comprises 11 residues. Germline V gene lookup returns CDR1 SGHAT and CDR2 FQNNGV. V shed 5 bases and J shed 5 bases, with 6 bases lying between them. Study-wide results and caveats: Researchers report that CD8+ T cells had, on average, more expanded clones than CD4+.

TCRdb keeps only in-frame clones here, not all; method: immunoSEQ multiplex PCR. There are 45,000 to 70,000 clones in the sample; 85% to 90% occur only once, and over 6% lies in the top ten. This sample comprised CD4+ or CD8+ T cells sorted from blood, obtained in a trial of the OX40 agonist ivuxolimab. The genes are TRBV11-2 and TRBJ2-5, with D uncertain. This TCR derives from an adult with an advanced solid tumor such as melanoma, head and neck, liver or kidney cancer. The CDR3 region is CASSPGETQYF. CDR3 sequence (DNA): TGTGCCAGCAGCCCCGGGGAGACCCAGTACTTC.